One T cell receptor (beta chain) is described in this entry. The data stem from a study of OX40 agonist ivuxolimab in advanced cancers. Overall study: Prior therapy, whether anti-PD-1, anti-PD-L1 or anti-CTLA-4, was allowed, and approximately 40% had some.

Germline CDR1 reads MGHRA; CDR2 reads YSYEKL. Between the trimmed V and J ends, which lost 3 bases and 6 bases, there was a span of 15 bases. The CDR3 runs to 14 residues. Systemic immunosuppression or autoimmune disease history was grounds to exclude patients. Clones were sequenced by immunoSEQ multiplex PCR, and TCRdb holds only the in-frame ones, with some missing. The data show tens of thousands of clones, 86% seen once. This TCR came from an adult with an advanced solid tumor such as melanoma, head and neck, liver or kidney cancer. Sequencing used CD4+ or CD8+ T cells sorted from blood, obtained in a trial of the OX40 agonist ivuxolimab. The chain is built from TRBV4-1 and TRBJ2-7, with D possibly matching TRBD2 (6 bases). CDR3 bases: TGCGCCAGCAGCCAGCTACTAGCTGCCGGCGAGCAGTACTTC. Encoded protein: CASSQLLAAGEQYF.